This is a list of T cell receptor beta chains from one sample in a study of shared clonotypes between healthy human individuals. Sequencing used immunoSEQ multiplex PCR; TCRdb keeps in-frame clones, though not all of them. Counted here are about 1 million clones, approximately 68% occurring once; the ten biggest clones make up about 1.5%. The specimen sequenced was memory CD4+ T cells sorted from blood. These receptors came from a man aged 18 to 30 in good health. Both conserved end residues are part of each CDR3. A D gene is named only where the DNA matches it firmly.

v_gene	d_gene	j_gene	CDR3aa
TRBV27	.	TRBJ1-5	CASSLSLHGPQHF
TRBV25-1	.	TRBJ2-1	CASSESRGRSYNEQFF
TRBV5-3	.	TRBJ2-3	CARSLADKAPDTQYF
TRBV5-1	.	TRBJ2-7	CASRVGGEGYEQYF
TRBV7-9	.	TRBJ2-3	CASSPGGAQYF
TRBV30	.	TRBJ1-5	CAWSDSYSNQPQHF
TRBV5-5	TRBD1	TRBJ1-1	CASSWADRANTEAFF
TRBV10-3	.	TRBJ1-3	CAITRDNGGNTIYF
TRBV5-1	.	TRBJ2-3	CASSPMAVATDTQYF
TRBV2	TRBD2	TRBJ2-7	CASRPRLAAYEQYF
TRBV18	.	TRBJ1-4	CASSNDLNEKLFF
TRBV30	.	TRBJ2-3	CAWRSRGGQYF
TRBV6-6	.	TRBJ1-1	CASSDQVTEAFF
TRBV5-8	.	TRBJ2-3	CASRRQDTQYF
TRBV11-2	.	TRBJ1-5	CASSPSYGTQPQHF
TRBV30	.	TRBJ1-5	CAWRHGTGNQPQHF
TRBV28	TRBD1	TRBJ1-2	CASRDRTYLGYTF
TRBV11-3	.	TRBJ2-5	CASSLGADLGETQYF
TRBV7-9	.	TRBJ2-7	CASSFTNYEQYF
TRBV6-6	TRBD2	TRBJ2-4	CASSPSGSHKNIQYF
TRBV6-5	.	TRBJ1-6	CASRIFGDSNSPLHF
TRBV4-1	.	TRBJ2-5	CASSQGAGENLQETQYF
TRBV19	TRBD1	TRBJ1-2	CASGTDRATYGYTF
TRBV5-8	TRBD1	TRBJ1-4	CASSLGQGATNEKLFF
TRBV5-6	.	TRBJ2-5	CASSYRAGVVGETQYF
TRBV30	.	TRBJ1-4	CAWEGRGTNEKLFF
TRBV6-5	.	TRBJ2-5	CASSAIQGEGETQYF
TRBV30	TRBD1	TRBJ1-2	CAWSALLGGAMGYTF
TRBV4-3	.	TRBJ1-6	CASSQDLSPPLHF
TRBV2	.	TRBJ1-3	CATIPSARLGNTIYF
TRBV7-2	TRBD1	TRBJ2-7	CASSPGTGSSYEQYF
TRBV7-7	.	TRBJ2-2	CASSLERSTNTGELFF
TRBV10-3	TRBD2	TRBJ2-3	CAISRTSGEVDTQYF
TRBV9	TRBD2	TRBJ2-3	CASSVEISGRSTDTQYF
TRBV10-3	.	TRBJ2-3	CAISVGTEPTDTQYF
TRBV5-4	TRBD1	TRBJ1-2	CASSLGQGTPHGYTF